One sample yielded the 30 T cell receptor beta chains listed below, sequenced in a study of blood T cell repertoires in COVID-19 (dated by TCRdb to 2019 to 2021). The library relied on the immunoSEQ multiplex PCR assay. TCRdb stores this immuneACCESS table with in-frame sequences only. Part of the clones is absent; in the studies checked, under half of the shortfall reflects unresolved V genes, and no reason is known for the rest. Across this sample there are approximately 190,000 clones, with 84% seen only once. Jointly, the top ten make up approximately 3% of the sample. Sequenced sample: PBMCs or T cells enriched from blood (not recorded which). These receptors were collected from a young woman who had been exposed to COVID-19.

V usage is TRBV29-1 and J usage is TRBJ1-2, with D unresolved. Germline lookup yields CDR1 SQVTM and CDR2 ANQGSEA. The CDR3 runs 13 residues. Between the trimmed V and J ends, which lost 3 bases and 1 base, there was a span of 9 bases. The CDR3: CSVDYKNNYGYTF. The CDR3 DNA follows: TGCAGCGTTGATTACAAAAATAACTATGGCTACACCTTC. The full variable domain, rest sourced from reference TRBV29-1 and TRBJ1-2, is SAVISQKPSRDICQRGTSLTIQCQVDSQVTMMFWYRQQPGQSLTLIATANQGSEATYESGFVIDKFPISRPNLTFSTLTVSNMSPEDSSIYLCSVDYKNNYGYTFGSGTRLTVV.

The rearrangement uses TRBV20-1 and TRBJ2-3; possibly TRBD1 for D (5 bases). The germline V gene has CDR1 DFQATT and CDR2 SNEGSKA (reference sequence). V was pared by 3 bases and J by 2 bases, with 12 bases between. The CDR3 is 14 residues long. CDR3 in DNA: TGCAGTGCTAGTTCCCCAGGGCCCACAGATACGCAGTATTTT. Translation gives CSASSPGPTDTQYF.

The rearrangement links TRBV2 to TRBJ1-6, with 9 bases fitting TRBD1. With 6 bases clipped from V and 10 bases from J, the junction kept 4 bases outside the gene matches. Germline CDR1 reads SNHLY; CDR2 reads FYNNEI. This CDR3 region has 13 residues. The CDR3 sequence is CASRPGTGSPLHF. Written as DNA, the CDR3 is TGTGCCAGCAGGCCCGGGACAGGGTCACCCCTCCACTTT.

The sample holds one count of this clone. The chain carries TRBV29-1 and TRBJ2-5, with a weak D call TRBD1 (5 bases). The CDR3 has 13 amino acids. Per the germline V gene, CDR1 is SQVTM and CDR2 is ANQGSEA. V lost 1 base and J lost 5, with 11 bases in between. The CDR3 loop is CSVEGRVRETQYF. The CDR3, as DNA: TGCAGCGTTGAAGGCAGGGTGCGGGAGACCCAGTACTTC.

V and J are TRBV10-3 and TRBJ2-1, with 14 bases identical to TRBD2. The CDR3 spans 18 residues. After removal of 5 bases from V and 5 bases from J, the junction contained 11 bases not matched to a gene. Germline CDR1 and CDR2: ENHRY and SYGVKD. CDR3 bases: TGTGCCATCAGTCGGACTAGCGGGGGGACAACCCTAGACAATGAGCAGTTCTTC. Translated: CAISRTSGGTTLDNEQFF.

The chain is built from TRBV5-1 and TRBJ1-2; D is uncertain. CDR3 length equals 13 residues. V shed 0 bases and J shed 4 bases, with 7 bases lying between them. Germline V gene data show CDR1 as SGHRS and CDR2 as YFSETQ. CDR3 DNA: TGCGCCAGCAGCTTGGAGAAGAGCTATGGCTACACCTTC. Translated, it gives CASSLEKSYGYTF.

This sequence joins TRBV19 and TRBJ1-1, with 8 nucleotides matching TRBD1. Germline V gene data show CDR1 as LNHDA and CDR2 as SQIVND (reference sequence). CDR3 length: 14 residues. With 2 bases clipped from V and 5 bases from J, the junction kept 4 bases outside the gene matches. CDR3 region: CASSISTGGTEAFF. As DNA, the CDR3 is TGTGCCAGTAGTATATCAACAGGGGGGACTGAAGCTTTCTTT. Together with reference TRBV19 and TRBJ1-1, the CDR3 gives the full variable domain: DGGITQSPKYLFRKEGQNVTLSCEQNLNHDAMYWYRQDPGQGLRLIYYSQIVNDFQKGDIAEGYSVSREKKESFPLTVTSAQKNPTAFYLCASSISTGGTEAFFGQGTRLTVV.

This clone has only one observation. The chain is built from TRBV2 and TRBJ1-1, with TRBD1 identical over 7 bases. After removal of 6 bases from V and 6 bases from J, the junction contained 13 bases not matched to a gene. Germline-derived CDR1 and CDR2 are SNHLY and FYNNEI. CDR3 size: 15 residues. The CDR3 reads CASRDARQGVAEAFF. The CDR3 coding sequence is TGTGCCAGCAGAGACGCAAGACAGGGTGTCGCTGAAGCTTTCTTT.

The chain is built from TRBV5-8 and TRBJ1-3; D is uncertain. CDR1 is SGHTS and CDR2 is YDEGEE in the germline V gene. Trimming cost V 5 bases and J 4 bases, with 13 bases left between them. The CDR3 covers 14 residues. The CDR3 DNA follows: TGTGCCAGCAGAGCGGTCCGTCGGGGAAACACCATATATTTT. This gives the protein CASRAVRRGNTIYF.

The chain is built from TRBV5-6 and TRBJ1-5, with 9 bases that match TRBD1. The CDR3 has 15 residues. Unmatched junction bases numbered 3, after V lost 4 bases and J lost 1 base. The germline V gene encodes CDR1 SGHDT and CDR2 YYEEEE. The CDR3 loop reads CASSLGQGSNQPQHF. CDR3 sequence (DNA): TGTGCCAGCAGCCTGGGACAGGGAAGCAATCAGCCCCAGCATTTT. The entire variable domain, with the rest obtained from reference TRBV5-6 and TRBJ1-5, is as follows: DAGVTQSPTHLIKTRGQQVTLRCSPKSGHDTVSWYQQALGQGPQFIFQYYEEEERQRGNFPDRFSGHQFPNYSSELNVNALLLGDSALYLCASSLGQGSNQPQHFGDGTRLSIL.

This clone has a single count. The chain combines TRBV7-8 with TRBJ1-1; 8 positions agree with TRBD1. There are 16 residues in the CDR3. Germline V gives CDR1 SGHVS, CDR2 FQNEAQ. V trimming: 5 bases; J trimming: 4 bases; junction bases outside the gene matches: 12. The CDR3 nucleotides are TGTGCCAGCAGCCCGTATCGGACAGGGCCCGGCACTGAAGCTTTCTTT. Translating gives CASSPYRTGPGTEAFF.

This clone showed up just a few times. The genes are TRBV7-9 and TRBJ2-4, with D perhaps TRBD2 (6 bases). This CDR3 has 15 amino acids. CDR1 and CDR2 from the germline V gene are SEHNR and FQNEAQ (reference sequence). The V end was cut by 1 base, the J end by 4 bases, with 11 bases between. Here the CDR3 reads CASSLDLGTKNIQYF. The CDR3 DNA is TGTGCCAGCAGCTTAGATTTGGGGACTAAAAACATTCAGTACTTC.

The V gene is TRBV2, the J gene TRBJ2-2; 11 bases are a match to TRBD1. With V trimmed by 8 bases and J by 7 bases, 9 bases remained unmatched. The CDR3 runs to 15 residues. The germline V gene has CDR1 SNHLY and CDR2 FYNNEI. The CDR3 DNA reads TGTGCCAGCTGCCAAACGGACAGGGGGCGCGGGGAGCTGTTTTTT. This sequence encodes CASCQTDRGRGELFF.

This clone has only one observation. The chain uses TRBV12-3 or TRBV12-4 and TRBJ2-7; 8 bases agree with TRBD2. The CDR3 has 12 amino acids. V lost 5 bases, J lost 6 bases, and 3 bases stayed unmatched. The CDR3, as DNA: TGTGCCAGCAGTCGGGCGGGGGGCGAGCAGTACTTC. Translation gives CASSRAGGEQYF.

This clone was detected only a few times. This sequence joins TRBV27 and TRBJ1-4; D is unresolved. Trimming removed 7 bases from V and 0 bases from J, with 12 bases in between. CDR1 and CDR2 from the germline V gene are MNHEY and SMNVEV (reference sequence). The CDR3 extends over 15 amino acids. The CDR3 region is CASTPGSATNEKLFF. CDR3 coding DNA: TGTGCCAGCACGCCCGGGTCCGCAACTAATGAAAAACTGTTTTTT.

The rearrangement links TRBV5-6 to TRBJ2-5; TRBD1 matches at 9 bases. Trimming removed 5 bases from V and 4 bases from J; junction bases left unmatched: 12. The germline CDR1 and CDR2 sequences are SGHDT and YYEEEE. The CDR3 length is 16 residues. The chain's CDR3 is CASRGTGYFLTETQYF. The CDR3, as DNA: TGTGCCAGCAGGGGGACAGGGTATTTTCTAACAGAGACCCAGTACTTC.

The chain links TRBV27 to TRBJ2-7, with TRBD1 matching over 8 bases. The germline V gene has CDR1 MNHEY and CDR2 SMNVEV (reference sequence). Germline trimming cut 0 bases from V and 2 bases from J; bases unmatched to any gene: 3. The CDR3 is 15 amino acids. This CDR3 reads CASSLSGTGTYEQYF. The CDR3 DNA reads TGTGCCAGCAGTTTATCCGGGACAGGAACCTACGAGCAGTACTTC.

The rearrangement links TRBV6-5 to TRBJ2-7; D unresolved. Germline lookup yields CDR1 MNHEY and CDR2 SVGAGI. The germline V and J ends were trimmed by 7 bases and 2 bases, with 9 bases remaining between them. The CDR3 length is 12 residues. CDR3 region: CASKGGTYEQYF. The CDR3 DNA sequence: TGTGCCAGCAAAGGCGGAACCTACGAGCAGTACTTC.

The CDR3 DNA reads as TGTGCCAGTAGTCGTAAGCGGGGGGTGTCAGATACGCAGTATTTT. It encodes CASSRKRGVSDTQYF. The V gene is TRBV19, the J gene TRBJ2-3; 9 nucleotides match TRBD2. In germline, CDR1 is LNHDA, CDR2 SQIVND (reference sequence). There are 15 residues in the CDR3. With V trimmed by 5 bases and J by 4 bases, 7 bases remained unmatched.

The CDR3 nucleotides read TGTGCCAGCAGCTTGGGGCTCATTAAAAGCTCCTACAATGAGCAGTTCTTC. Encoded protein: CASSLGLIKSSYNEQFF. This chain uses TRBV7-8 with TRBJ2-1; a possible D gene is TRBD1 (5 bases). Germline CDR1 SGHVS, CDR2 FQNEAQ. This CDR3 contains 17 residues. The V and J ends lost 3 bases and 0 bases respectively, with 15 bases between them.

The V and J genes are TRBV6-5 and TRBJ2-7; the match to TRBD1 covers 11 bases. There are 15 residues in the CDR3. Trimming at V came to 5 bases and at J to 4 bases, leaving 7 bases not matched to a gene. Germline V gene data show CDR1 as MNHEY and CDR2 as SVGAGI. CDR3 sequence: CASSPGTGGYYEQYF. CDR3 DNA: TGTGCCAGCAGTCCCGGGACAGGGGGGTATTACGAGCAGTACTTC.

The V gene is TRBV11-2, the J gene TRBJ2-1; 7 bases fit TRBD1. Looked up from germline, CDR1 is SGHAT and CDR2 is FQNNGV. CDR3 length: 15 amino acids. V gave up 4 bases and J gave up 0 bases; unmatched junction bases: 3. CDR3 in amino acids: CASSWGQNSYNEQFF. In DNA form, the CDR3 reads TGTGCCAGCAGCTGGGGACAGAACTCCTACAATGAGCAGTTCTTC.

The gene calls are TRBV4-1 and TRBJ1-5, with 7 bases that match TRBD1. From germline, CDR1 is MGHRA and CDR2 YSYEKL. The CDR3 is 17 residues long. The trim removed 2 bases at V and 3 bases at J, leaving 10 bases unmatched. CDR3 amino acids: CASSQRSDRWDNQPQHF. Here the CDR3 DNA reads TGCGCCAGCAGCCAACGATCGGACAGGTGGGACAATCAGCCCCAGCATTTT.

CDR3 coding DNA: TGTGCCAGCAGTGCCCCCGGCGGAAAACTGTTTTTT. It encodes CASSAPGGKLFF. The J gene is TRBJ1-4, the V gene TRBV6-6; D ambiguous. The CDR3 consists of 12 residues. CDR1 is MNHNY and CDR2 is SVGAGI in the germline V gene (reference sequence). V shed 5 bases and J shed 10 bases, with 11 bases lying between them.

The V call is TRBV2, the J call TRBJ2-5, with 8 bases identical to TRBD1. The germline CDR1 and CDR2 sequences are SNHLY and FYNNEI. CDR3 size: 12 residues. Germline trimming cut 6 bases from V and 11 bases from J; bases unmatched to any gene: 8. The CDR3 reads CASREDRVVQYF. The CDR3 bases are TGTGCCAGCAGAGAGGACAGGGTAGTACAGTACTTC.

The V call is TRBV7-8, the J call TRBJ1-6; D possibly corresponds to TRBD1 (6 bases). The CDR3 loop spans 14 amino acids. The ends were cut back, 6 bases at V and 6 bases at J, with 12 bases in the middle. Germline V lookup: CDR1 SGHVS, CDR2 FQNEAQ. CDR3 sequence: CASRPGTTNSPLHF. CDR3 bases: TGTGCCAGCAGACCCGGGACAACTAATTCACCCCTCCACTTT.

This clone was seen once. Here the CDR3 reads CASSGGGGSSYNEQFF. The DNA for the CDR3 is TGTGCCAGCAGCGGGGGCGGGGGCTCCTCCTACAATGAGCAGTTCTTC. The rearrangement uses TRBV7-8 and TRBJ2-1; possibly TRBD2 for D (7 bases). The CDR3 contains 16 residues. Per the germline V gene, CDR1 is SGHVS and CDR2 is FQNEAQ. The V end was cut by 5 bases, the J end by 0 bases, with 14 bases between.

The chain couples TRBV5-8 to TRBJ2-5; no firm D call. Trimming took 0 bases from V and 2 from J, leaving 5 bases between them. The CDR3 loop spans 13 amino acids. The germline V gene encodes CDR1 SGHTS and CDR2 YDEGEE. In nucleotides, the CDR3 is TGTGCCAGCAGCTTGGGGCAACAAGAGACCCAGTACTTC. This translates into CASSLGQQETQYF.

The gene calls are TRBV11-1 and TRBJ1-1, with a tentative D call TRBD1 (5 bases). The CDR3 contains 15 residues. Per germline, CDR1 SGHAT and CDR2 FQDESV (reference sequence). V gave up 5 bases and J gave up 3 bases, with 16 bases separating them. CDR3: CASSKVGRGDTEAFF. CDR3 in DNA: TGTGCCAGCAGCAAAGTGGGGAGGGGAGACACTGAAGCTTTCTTT.

This chain joins TRBV27 and TRBJ1-6; 8 positions agree with TRBD1. The V gene end was trimmed by 3 bases and the J gene end by 11 bases; junction bases not matched to a gene: 6. Germline CDR1 and CDR2: MNHEY and SMNVEV (reference sequence). The CDR3 is made up of 14 amino acids. The CDR3 loop reads CASSFGQGITPLHF. DNA of the CDR3: TGTGCCAGCAGTTTCGGACAGGGTATCACACCCCTCCACTTT.